The 15 T cell receptor beta chains below all came from one sample that was sequenced in a study of T cells after yellow fever vaccination. TCRdb reprocessed the 5' RACE reads with MiXCR, giving one entry per CDR3 protein. Of 300,000 to 400,000 distinct CDR3 sequences in the sample, about 10% were seen once. This sample comprised CD4+ T cells sorted from PBMCs, obtained 45 days after the yellow fever booster vaccination. These receptors were collected from a young man who received the YFV17D yellow fever vaccine.

The V gene is TRBV3-1, the J gene TRBJ2-3; D uncertain. The CDR3 extends over 13 amino acids. V shed 4 bases and J shed 4 bases, with 9 bases lying between them. CDR1 and CDR2 (germline): LGHDT, YNNKEL (reference sequence). The CDR3 spells CASSRLGADTQYF. The CDR3 DNA is TGTGCCAGCAGCCGACTGGGCGCAGATACGCAGTATTTT.

There are a few counts of this clonotype. V and J are TRBV6-5 and TRBJ2-3, with TRBD1 matching 8 bases. Unmatched junction bases numbered 13, after V lost 0 bases and J lost 5 bases. Germline CDR1 and CDR2: MNHEY and SVGAGI. CDR3 length: 18 residues. In DNA form, the CDR3 reads TGTGCCAGCAGTTACTCAACAGGGGGGTTCGGGAAGGTAGATACGCAGTATTTT. Protein: CASSYSTGGFGKVDTQYF.

This chain joins TRBV2 and TRBJ2-7; D might be TRBD1 or TRBD2, each matching 6 bases. CDR1 and CDR2 (germline): SNHLY, FYNNEI. Trimming removed 6 bases at V and 5 bases at J, with 14 bases between. The CDR3 consists of 13 residues. This CDR3 is CASRASGGHEQYV. CDR3 coding DNA: TGTGCCAGCAGGGCCTCCGGGGGCCACGAGCAGTACGTC.

The gene calls are TRBV3-1 and TRBJ1-2, with D unclear. CDR1 is LGHDT, CDR2 YNNKEL, per germline (reference sequence). V was cut by 2 bases and J by 4 bases, with 8 bases left in between. This CDR3 is 13 amino acids long. The CDR3: CASSQTRIYGYTF. DNA of the CDR3: TGTGCCAGCAGCCAAACGAGGATCTATGGCTACACCTTC.

This clonotype was found many times. The V and J genes are TRBV11-2 and TRBJ2-6; D call uncertain. The CDR3 consists of 13 residues. Germline V gene data show CDR1 as SGHAT and CDR2 as FQNNGV. V lost 5 bases and J lost 1, with 3 bases in between. CDR3 sequence (DNA): TGTGCCAGCAGCCAATCTGGGGCCAACGTCCTGACTTTC. It yields the protein CASSQSGANVLTF.

Only a few counts were recorded for this clonotype. This chain connects TRBV19 to TRBJ1-5; D is unclear. Germline V gene sequence: CDR1 LNHDA, CDR2 SQIVND (reference sequence). Trimming took off 11 bases at V and 3 bases at J, with 14 bases between the two ends. The CDR3 covers 13 residues. The CDR3 DNA is TGTGCCTCCCACGCTGGGAACAATCAGCCCCAGCATTTT. It specifies CASHAGNNQPQHF.

The rearrangement joins TRBV11-2 to TRBJ2-7; D is possibly TRBD2 (5 bases). The V and J ends lost 6 bases and 5 bases respectively, with 17 bases between them. The CDR3 covers 14 residues. Germline CDR1 reads SGHAT; CDR2 reads FQNNGV. Here the CDR3 DNA reads TGTGCCAGCAGTTCACATAACCGAGGGAACGAGCAGTACGTC. Its protein is CASSSHNRGNEQYV.

This clonotype was picked up a small number of times. The V gene is TRBV6-5, the J gene TRBJ1-6; D remains ambiguous. Trimming cost V 3 bases and J 0 bases, with 9 bases left between them. Germline-derived CDR1 and CDR2 are MNHEY and SVGAGI. The CDR3 has 16 residues. The CDR3 protein is CASSYGLSSYNSPLHF. The DNA for the CDR3 is TGTGCCAGCAGTTATGGGCTTAGCTCCTATAATTCACCCCTCCACTTT.

The chain has TRBV3-1 and TRBJ2-1, with D hard to call. V lost 4 bases and J lost 6, with 13 bases in between. CDR3 length: 14 amino acids. Germline V gene sequence: CDR1 LGHDT, CDR2 YNNKEL (reference sequence). CDR3 in DNA: TGTGCCAGCAGCCTCTCCAGCTCTACCAATGAGCAGTTCTTC. Translation gives CASSLSSSTNEQFF.

This clonotype has ten or more counts. The V and J genes are TRBV5-1 and TRBJ2-3; either TRBD1 or TRBD2 may fit D (7 bases each). The germline CDR1 and CDR2 sequences are SGHRS and YFSETQ. The CDR3 consists of 16 residues. V was pared by 3 bases and J by 4 bases, with 18 bases between. The CDR3 reads CASSYAPGGDADTQYF. The CDR3 nucleotides read TGCGCCAGCAGCTATGCCCCAGGGGGGGACGCAGATACGCAGTATTTT.

CDR3 nucleotides: TGCGCCAGCAGCTTGCAAGGGTCTAGCGGGGGGCCTGGGGAGCAGTTCTTC. Amino acids: CASSLQGSSGGPGEQFF. The chain employs TRBV5-1 and TRBJ2-1; 11 bases map to TRBD2. Germline V CDR1 and CDR2: SGHRS, YFSETQ. The CDR3 covers 17 residues. V shed 1 base, J shed 10 bases, and the junction held 13 bases outside the gene matches.

This clonotype was recorded at least ten times. This chain connects TRBV6-5 to TRBJ2-3, with 8 bases that match TRBD2. Germline V gene sequence: CDR1 MNHEY, CDR2 SVGAGI. V dropped 2 bases and J dropped 3; count of bases not matched to a gene: 19. The CDR3 runs 20 residues. The CDR3 nucleotides are TGTGCCAGCAGTTACCGACGAGGCAAGAAAAGCGGGGGCCGAACAGATACGCAGTATTTT. Encoded protein: CASSYRRGKKSGGRTDTQYF.

In its sample, this clonotype was seen a few times. This chain connects TRBV7-8 to TRBJ2-4, with D unclear. Trimming took 2 bases from V and 6 from J, leaving 8 bases between them. Germline CDR1 and CDR2: SGHVS and FQNEAQ. CDR3 size: 13 residues. The CDR3 region has the DNA TGTGCCAGCAGCTTAAGACAATCAAACATTCAGTACTTC. It specifies CASSLRQSNIQYF.

This clonotype was detected a few times. The V and J genes are TRBV7-9 and TRBJ1-2; D is ambiguous. Trimming took off 1 base at V and 13 bases at J, with 16 bases between the two ends. The CDR3 loop spans 13 amino acids. Germline V CDR1 and CDR2: SEHNR, FQNEAQ (reference sequence). In nucleotides, the CDR3 is TGTGCCAGCAGCTTAGAGTCCCTATCGCGGGTCACCTTC. This codes for CASSLESLSRVTF.

The sample holds many counts of this clonotype. The rearrangement links TRBV7-9 to TRBJ1-4; D not certain. Germline lookup yields CDR1 SEHNR and CDR2 FQNEAQ (reference sequence). CDR3 size: 12 residues. The V end was cut by 1 base, the J end by 7 bases, with 4 bases between. CDR3 amino acids: CASSLGSEKLFF. The CDR3 DNA sequence: TGTGCCAGCAGCTTAGGTTCTGAAAAACTGTTTTTT.